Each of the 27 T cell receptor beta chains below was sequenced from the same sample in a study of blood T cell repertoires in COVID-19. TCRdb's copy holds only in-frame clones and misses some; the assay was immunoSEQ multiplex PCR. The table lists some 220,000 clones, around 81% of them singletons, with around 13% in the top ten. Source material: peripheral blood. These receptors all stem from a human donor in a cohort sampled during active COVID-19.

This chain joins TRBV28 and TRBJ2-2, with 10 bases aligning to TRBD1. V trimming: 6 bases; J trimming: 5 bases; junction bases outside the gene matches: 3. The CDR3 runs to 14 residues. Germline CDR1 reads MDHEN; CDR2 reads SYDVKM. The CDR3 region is CASRRTGGTGELFF. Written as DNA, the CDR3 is TGTGCCAGCAGGCGGACAGGGGGAACCGGGGAGCTGTTTTTT.

CDR3: CASAPDRAGELFF. In DNA, the CDR3 is TGTGCTAGTGCCCCAGACAGGGCAGGGGAGCTGTTTTTT. This chain connects TRBV12-5 to TRBJ2-2, with 7 nucleotides matching TRBD1. Germline CDR1 is LGHNT and CDR2 is FRNRAP. CDR3 length: 13 amino acids. The V segment lost 7 bases and the J segment 8 bases; nucleotides outside the gene matches: 7. The full variable domain, with the rest looked up from reference TRBV12-5 and TRBJ2-2, is DARVTQTPRHKVTEMGQEVTMRCQPILGHNTVFWYRQTMMQGLELLAYFRNRAPLDDSGMPKDRFSAEMPDATLATLKIQPSEPRDSAVYFCASAPDRAGELFFGEGSRLTVL.

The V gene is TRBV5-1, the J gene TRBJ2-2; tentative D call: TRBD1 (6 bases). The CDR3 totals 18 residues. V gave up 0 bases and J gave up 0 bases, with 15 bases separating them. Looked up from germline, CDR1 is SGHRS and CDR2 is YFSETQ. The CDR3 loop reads CASSLVRMGHTNTGELFF. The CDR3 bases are TGCGCCAGCAGCTTGGTGAGGATGGGACACACGAACACCGGGGAGCTGTTTTTT. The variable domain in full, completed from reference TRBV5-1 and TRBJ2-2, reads KAGVTQTPRYLIKTRGQQVTLSCSPISGHRSVSWYQQTPGQGLQFLFEYFSETQRNKGNFPGRFSGRQFSNSRSEMNVSTLELGDSALYLCASSLVRMGHTNTGELFFGEGSRLTVL.

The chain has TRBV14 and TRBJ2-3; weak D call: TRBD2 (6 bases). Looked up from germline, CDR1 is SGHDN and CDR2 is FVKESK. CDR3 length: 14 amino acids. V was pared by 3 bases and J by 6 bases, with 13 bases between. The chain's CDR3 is CASSQGSLADTQYF. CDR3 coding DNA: TGTGCCAGCAGCCAGGGCTCCCTAGCGGATACGCAGTATTTT.

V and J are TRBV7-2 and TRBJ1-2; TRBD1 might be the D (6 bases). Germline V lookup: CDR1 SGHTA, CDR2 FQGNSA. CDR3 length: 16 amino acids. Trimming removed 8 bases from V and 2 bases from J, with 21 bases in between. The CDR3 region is CASAVQGGRSNYGYTF. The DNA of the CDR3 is TGTGCCAGCGCCGTTCAAGGGGGAAGGAGCAACTATGGCTACACCTTC.

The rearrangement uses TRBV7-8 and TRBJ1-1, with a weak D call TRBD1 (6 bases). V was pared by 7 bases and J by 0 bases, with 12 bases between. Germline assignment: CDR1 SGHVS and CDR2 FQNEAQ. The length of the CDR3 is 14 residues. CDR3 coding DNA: TGTGCCAGCAACGTGGGGGCGATGAACACTGAAGCTTTCTTT. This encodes CASNVGAMNTEAFF.

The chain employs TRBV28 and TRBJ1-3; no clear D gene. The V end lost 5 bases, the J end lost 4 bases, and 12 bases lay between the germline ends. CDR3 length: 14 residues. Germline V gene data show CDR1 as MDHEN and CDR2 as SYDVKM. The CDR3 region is CASSPRGGGNTIYF. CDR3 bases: TGTGCCAGCAGTCCTCGGGGAGGAGGAAACACCATATATTTT.

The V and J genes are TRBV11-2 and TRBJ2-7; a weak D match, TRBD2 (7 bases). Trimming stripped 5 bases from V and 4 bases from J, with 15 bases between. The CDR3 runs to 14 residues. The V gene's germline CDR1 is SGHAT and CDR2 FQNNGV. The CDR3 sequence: CASSLGGGEYEQYF. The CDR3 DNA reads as TGTGCCAGCAGCCTAGGGGGGGGCGAATACGAGCAGTACTTC. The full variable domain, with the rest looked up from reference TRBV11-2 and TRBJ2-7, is EAGVAQSPRYKIIEKRQSVAFWCNPISGHATLYWYQQILGQGPKLLIQFQNNGVVDDSQLPKDRFSAERLKGVDSTLKIQPAKLEDSAVYLCASSLGGGEYEQYFGPGTRLTVT.

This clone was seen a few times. Here the CDR3 DNA reads TGTGCCAGCAGCTCGACAGGGGGCTGGGGCACAGATACGCAGTATTTT. Translated, it gives CASSSTGGWGTDTQYF. This chain links TRBV7-3 with TRBJ2-3; the match to TRBD1 covers 10 bases. Germline V gene sequence: CDR1 SGHTA, CDR2 FQGTGA. The J segment lost 1 base and the V segment lost 4 bases, leaving 5 bases of the junction unmatched. This CDR3 has 16 amino acids.

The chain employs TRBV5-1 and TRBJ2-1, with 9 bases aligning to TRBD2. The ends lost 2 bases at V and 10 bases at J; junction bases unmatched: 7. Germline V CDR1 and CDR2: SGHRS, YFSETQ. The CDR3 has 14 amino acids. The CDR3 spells CASSFGGGALEQFF. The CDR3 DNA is TGCGCCAGCAGCTTTGGCGGGGGGGCCTTGGAGCAGTTCTTC.

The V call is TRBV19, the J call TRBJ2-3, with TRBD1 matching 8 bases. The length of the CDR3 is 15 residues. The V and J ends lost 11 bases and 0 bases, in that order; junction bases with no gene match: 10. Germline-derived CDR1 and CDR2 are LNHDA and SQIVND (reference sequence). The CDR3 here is CAAKRTGTSTDTQYF. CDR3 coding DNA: TGTGCCGCAAAGAGGACAGGGACGAGCACAGATACGCAGTATTTT.

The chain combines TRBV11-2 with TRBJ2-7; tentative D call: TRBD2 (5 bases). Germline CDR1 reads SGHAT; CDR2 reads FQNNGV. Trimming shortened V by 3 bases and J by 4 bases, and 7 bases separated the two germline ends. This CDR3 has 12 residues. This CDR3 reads CASSFSGYEQYF. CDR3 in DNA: TGTGCCAGCAGCTTTTCGGGATACGAGCAGTACTTC.

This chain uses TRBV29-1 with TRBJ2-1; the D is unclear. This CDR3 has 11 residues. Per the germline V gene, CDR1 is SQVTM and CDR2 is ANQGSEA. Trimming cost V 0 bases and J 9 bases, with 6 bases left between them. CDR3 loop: CSVEETIEQFF. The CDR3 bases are TGCAGCGTTGAAGAGACAATTGAGCAGTTCTTC.

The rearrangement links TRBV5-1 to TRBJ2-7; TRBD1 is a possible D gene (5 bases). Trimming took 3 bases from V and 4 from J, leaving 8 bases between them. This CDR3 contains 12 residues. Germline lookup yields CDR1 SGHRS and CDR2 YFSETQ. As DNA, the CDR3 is TGCGCCAGCAGCTCGGACACTTACGAGCAGTACTTC. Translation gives CASSSDTYEQYF.

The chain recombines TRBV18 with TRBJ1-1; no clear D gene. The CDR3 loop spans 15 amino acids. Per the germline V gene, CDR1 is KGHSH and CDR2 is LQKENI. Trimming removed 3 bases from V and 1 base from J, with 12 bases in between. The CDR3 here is CASSPGAGTNTEAFF. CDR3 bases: TGTGCCAGCTCACCGGGAGCGGGCACGAACACTGAAGCTTTCTTT.

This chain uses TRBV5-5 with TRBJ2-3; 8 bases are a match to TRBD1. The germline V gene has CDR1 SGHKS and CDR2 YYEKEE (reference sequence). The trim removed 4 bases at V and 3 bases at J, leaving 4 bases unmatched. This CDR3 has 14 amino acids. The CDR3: CASSDTGGTDTQYF. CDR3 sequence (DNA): TGTGCCAGCAGCGATACAGGGGGAACAGATACGCAGTATTTT.

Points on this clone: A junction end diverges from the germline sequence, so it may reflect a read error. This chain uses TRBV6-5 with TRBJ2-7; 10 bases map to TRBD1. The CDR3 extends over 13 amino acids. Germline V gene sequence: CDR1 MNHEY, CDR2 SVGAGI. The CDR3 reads CASSYSEGTGVVF. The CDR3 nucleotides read TGTGCCAGCAGTTACTCGGAGGGGACAGGGGTAGTCTTC.

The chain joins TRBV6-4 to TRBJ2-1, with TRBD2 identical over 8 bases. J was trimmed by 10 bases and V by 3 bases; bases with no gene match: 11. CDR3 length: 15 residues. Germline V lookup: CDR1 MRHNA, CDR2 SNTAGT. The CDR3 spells CASSENPAGAGEQFF. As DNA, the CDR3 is TGTGCCAGCAGTGAGAATCCAGCGGGAGCGGGGGAGCAGTTCTTC.

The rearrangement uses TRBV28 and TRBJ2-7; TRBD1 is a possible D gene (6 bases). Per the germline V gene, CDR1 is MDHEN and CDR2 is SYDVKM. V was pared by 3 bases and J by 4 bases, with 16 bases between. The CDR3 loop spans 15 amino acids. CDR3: CASSFVTGGGYEQYF. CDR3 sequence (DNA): TGTGCCAGCAGTTTTGTGACAGGAGGTGGGTACGAGCAGTACTTC.

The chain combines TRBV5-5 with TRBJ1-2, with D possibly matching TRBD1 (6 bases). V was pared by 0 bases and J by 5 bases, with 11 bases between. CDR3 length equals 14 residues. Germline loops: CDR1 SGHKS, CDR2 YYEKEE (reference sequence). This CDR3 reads CASSLAGGPYGYTF. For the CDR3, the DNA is TGTGCCAGCAGCTTGGCCGGGGGGCCGTATGGCTACACCTTC.

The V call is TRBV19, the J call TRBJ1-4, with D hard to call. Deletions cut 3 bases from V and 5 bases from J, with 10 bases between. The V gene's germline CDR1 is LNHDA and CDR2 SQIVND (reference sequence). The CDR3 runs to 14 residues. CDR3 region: CASSIRGFNEKLFF. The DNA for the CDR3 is TGTGCCAGTAGTATTCGCGGGTTCAATGAAAAACTGTTTTTT.

The CDR3 here is CSSGGGISGNTIYF. The CDR3 DNA reads TGCAGCAGTGGGGGGGGTATCTCTGGAAACACCATATATTTT. The rearrangement links TRBV29-1 to TRBJ1-3, with a possible D match to TRBD1 (5 bases). CDR1 is SQVTM, CDR2 ANQGSEA, per germline. Trimming pared 8 bases from V and 0 bases from J, leaving 14 bases between. The CDR3 runs 14 residues.

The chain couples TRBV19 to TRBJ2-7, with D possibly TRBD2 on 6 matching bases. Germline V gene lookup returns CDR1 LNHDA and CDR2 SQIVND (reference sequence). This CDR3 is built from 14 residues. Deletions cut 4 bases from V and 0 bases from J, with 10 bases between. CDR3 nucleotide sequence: TGTGCCAGTAGTAGGGACTCCAGCTCCTACGAGCAGTACTTC. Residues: CASSRDSSSYEQYF.

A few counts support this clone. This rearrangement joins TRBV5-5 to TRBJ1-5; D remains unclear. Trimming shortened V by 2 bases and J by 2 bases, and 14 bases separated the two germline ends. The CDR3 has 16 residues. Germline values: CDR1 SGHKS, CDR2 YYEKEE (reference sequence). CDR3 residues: CASSFEAQMGNQPQHF. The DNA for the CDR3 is TGTGCCAGCAGCTTTGAGGCCCAAATGGGCAATCAGCCCCAGCATTTT.

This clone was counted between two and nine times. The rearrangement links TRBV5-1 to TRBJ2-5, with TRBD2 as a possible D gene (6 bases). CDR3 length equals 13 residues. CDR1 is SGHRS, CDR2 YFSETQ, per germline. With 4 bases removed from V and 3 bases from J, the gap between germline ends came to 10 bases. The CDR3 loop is CASSPGLEETQYF. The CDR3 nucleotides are TGCGCCAGCAGCCCGGGACTTGAAGAGACCCAGTACTTC.

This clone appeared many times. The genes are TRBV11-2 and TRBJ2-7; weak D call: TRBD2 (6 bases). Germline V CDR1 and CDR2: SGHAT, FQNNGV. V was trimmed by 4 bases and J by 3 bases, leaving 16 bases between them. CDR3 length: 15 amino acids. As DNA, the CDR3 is TGTGCCAGCAGCTCCGGGTTAGCGGAGTTCTACGAGCAGTACTTC. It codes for CASSSGLAEFYEQYF.

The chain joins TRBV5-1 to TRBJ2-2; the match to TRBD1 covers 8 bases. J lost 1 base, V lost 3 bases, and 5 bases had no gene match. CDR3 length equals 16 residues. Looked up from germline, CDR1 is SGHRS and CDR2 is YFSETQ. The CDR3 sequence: CASSWAGGRNTGELFF. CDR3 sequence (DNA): TGCGCCAGCAGCTGGGCAGGGGGCAGGAACACCGGGGAGCTGTTTTTT.